This TCR beta chain was identified in a study of T cell responses to AZD1222 COVID-19 vaccine. The germline gives CDR1 SGHDT, CDR2 YYEEEE. The CDR3 length is 12 residues. Trimming took off 0 bases at V and 6 bases at J, with 7 bases between the two ends. Profiling relied on immunoSEQ multiplex PCR, and the TCRdb table lists in-frame clones only, not all of them. The repertoire holds around 140,000 clones, with roughly nine tenths as singletons. The V and J genes are TRBV5-6 and TRBJ2-7; D is ambiguous. The material sequenced was peripheral blood, taken on day 0 of AZD1222 vaccination. This sequence was found in an adult in good health. The CDR3 is CASSLEAREQYF. The CDR3 DNA follows: TGTGCCAGCAGCTTGGAAGCGCGCGAGCAGTACTTC. Supplemented by reference TRBV5-6 and TRBJ2-7, the full variable domain reads DAGVTQSPTHLIKTRGQQVTLRCSPKSGHDTVSWYQQALGQGPQFIFQYYEEEERQRGNFPDRFSGHQFPNYSSELNVNALLLGDSALYLCASSLEAREQYFGPGTRLTVT.